The present TCR beta chain was sequenced within a study of radiotherapy plus CTLA-4 blockade in lung cancer. The CDR3 runs to 14 residues. Trimming took 2 bases from V and 8 from J; bases not matched to a gene: 8. The germline V gene has CDR1 MNHEY and CDR2 SVGAGI. TCRdb's copy holds only in-frame clones and misses some; the assay was immunoSEQ multiplex PCR. This table holds approximately 3,200 clones, roughly 83% found once. This receptor was identified in a human donor with non-small cell lung cancer that progressed on radiotherapy plus ipilimumab. Source: tumor tissue, taken from a patient treated with radiotherapy plus ipilimumab. This sequence joins TRBV6-5 and TRBJ1-2, with TRBD1 matching 7 bases. The CDR3 is CASSYRRQGRGYTF. The CDR3 DNA reads as TGTGCCAGCAGTTACCGTCGACAGGGCCGAGGCTACACCTTC.